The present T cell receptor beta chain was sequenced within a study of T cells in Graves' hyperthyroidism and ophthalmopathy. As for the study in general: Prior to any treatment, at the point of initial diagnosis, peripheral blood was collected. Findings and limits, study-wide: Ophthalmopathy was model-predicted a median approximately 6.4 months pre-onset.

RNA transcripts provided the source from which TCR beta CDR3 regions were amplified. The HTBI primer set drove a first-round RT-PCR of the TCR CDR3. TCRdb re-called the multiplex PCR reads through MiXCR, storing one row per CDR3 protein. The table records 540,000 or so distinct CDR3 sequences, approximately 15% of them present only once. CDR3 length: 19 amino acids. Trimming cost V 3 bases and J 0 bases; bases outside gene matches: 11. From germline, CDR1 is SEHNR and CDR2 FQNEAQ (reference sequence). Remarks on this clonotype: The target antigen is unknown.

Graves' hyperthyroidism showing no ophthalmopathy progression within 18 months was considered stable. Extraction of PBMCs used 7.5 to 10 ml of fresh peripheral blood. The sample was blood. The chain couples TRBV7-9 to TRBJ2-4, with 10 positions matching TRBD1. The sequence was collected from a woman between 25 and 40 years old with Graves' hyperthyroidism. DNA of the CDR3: TGTGCCAGCAGCTTTTTCCGGGACAGGGGACCTTTAGCCAAAAACATTCAGTACTTC. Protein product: CASSFFRDRGPLAKNIQYF.